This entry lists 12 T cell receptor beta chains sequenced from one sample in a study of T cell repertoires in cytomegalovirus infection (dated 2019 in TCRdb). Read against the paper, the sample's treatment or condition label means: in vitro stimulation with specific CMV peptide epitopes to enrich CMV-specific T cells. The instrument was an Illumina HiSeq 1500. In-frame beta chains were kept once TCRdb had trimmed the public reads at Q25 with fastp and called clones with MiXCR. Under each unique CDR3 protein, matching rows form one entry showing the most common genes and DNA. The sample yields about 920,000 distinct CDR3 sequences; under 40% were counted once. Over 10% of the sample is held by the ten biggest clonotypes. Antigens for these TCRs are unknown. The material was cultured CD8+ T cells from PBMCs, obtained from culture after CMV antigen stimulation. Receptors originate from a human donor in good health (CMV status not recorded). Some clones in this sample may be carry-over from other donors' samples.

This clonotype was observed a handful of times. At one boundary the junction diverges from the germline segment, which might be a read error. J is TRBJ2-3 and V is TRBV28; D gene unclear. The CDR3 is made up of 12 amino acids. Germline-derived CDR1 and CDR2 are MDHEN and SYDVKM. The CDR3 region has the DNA TGTGCCAGCAGTTTTAGTTCAGTCTCCCTTGATTTT. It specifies CASSFSSVSLDF.

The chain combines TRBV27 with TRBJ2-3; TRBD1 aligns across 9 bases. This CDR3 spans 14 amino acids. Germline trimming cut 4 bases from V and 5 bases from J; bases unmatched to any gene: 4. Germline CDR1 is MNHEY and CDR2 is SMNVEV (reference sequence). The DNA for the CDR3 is TGTGCCAGCAGTTGGGAGACAGGGGGAGATACGCAGTATTTT. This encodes CASSWETGGDTQYF.

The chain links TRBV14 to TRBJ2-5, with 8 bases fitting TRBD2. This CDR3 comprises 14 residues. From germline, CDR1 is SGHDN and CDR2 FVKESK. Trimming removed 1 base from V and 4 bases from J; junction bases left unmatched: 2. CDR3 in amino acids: CASSQAGGPETQYF. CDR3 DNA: TGTGCCAGCAGCCAAGCGGGGGGGCCAGAGACCCAGTACTTC.

CDR3 coding DNA: TGTGCCAGTAGGCGGACTAGCGGGGGCCAACAAGAGACCCAGTACTTC. The encoded protein is CASRRTSGGQQETQYF. This chain uses TRBV19 with TRBJ2-5; 13 nucleotides match TRBD2. Germline loops: CDR1 LNHDA, CDR2 SQIVND (reference sequence). This CDR3 comprises 16 residues. Unmatched junction bases numbered 6, after V lost 6 bases and J lost 2 bases.

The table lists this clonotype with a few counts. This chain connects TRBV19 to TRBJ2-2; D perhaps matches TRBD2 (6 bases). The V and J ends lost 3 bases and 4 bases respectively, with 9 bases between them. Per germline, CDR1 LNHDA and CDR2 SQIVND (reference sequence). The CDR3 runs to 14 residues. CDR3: CASSIGGPTGELFF. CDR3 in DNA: TGTGCCAGTAGTATCGGGGGACCCACCGGGGAGCTGTTTTTT.

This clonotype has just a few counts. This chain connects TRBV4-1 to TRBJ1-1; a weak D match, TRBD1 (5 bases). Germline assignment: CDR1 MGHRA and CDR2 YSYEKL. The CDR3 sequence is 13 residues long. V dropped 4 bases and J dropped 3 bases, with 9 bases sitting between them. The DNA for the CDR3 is TGCGCCAGCAGCCCACAGGTGGACACTGAAGCTTTCTTT. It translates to CASSPQVDTEAFF.

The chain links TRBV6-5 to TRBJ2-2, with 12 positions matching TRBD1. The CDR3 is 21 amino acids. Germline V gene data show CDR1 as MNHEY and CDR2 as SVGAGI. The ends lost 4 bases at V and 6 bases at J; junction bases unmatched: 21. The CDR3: CASSSGGDVTGTGGVAGELFF. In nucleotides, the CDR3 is TGTGCCAGCAGTTCTGGGGGGGACGTAACCGGGACAGGGGGCGTGGCCGGGGAGCTGTTTTTT.

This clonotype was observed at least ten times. CDR3 DNA sequence: TGTGCCAGCAGCTTAGTTTCCAGCACAGCAGATACGCAGTATTTT. Amino acid sequence: CASSLVSSTADTQYF. The chain carries TRBV7-8 and TRBJ2-3; the D is unclear. This CDR3 is 15 amino acids long. V lost 1 base and J lost 4, with 12 bases in between. Per germline, CDR1 SGHVS and CDR2 FQNEAQ.

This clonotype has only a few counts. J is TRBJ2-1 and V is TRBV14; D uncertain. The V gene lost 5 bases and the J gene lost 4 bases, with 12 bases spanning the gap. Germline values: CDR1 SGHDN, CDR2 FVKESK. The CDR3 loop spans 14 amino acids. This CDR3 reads CASSRIELYNEQFF. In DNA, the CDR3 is TGTGCCAGCAGCAGGATAGAATTATACAATGAGCAGTTCTTC.

The DNA for the CDR3 is TGTGCCAGCAGCTTAGAGACAGGGAGGGATGGCTACACCTTC. The encoded protein is CASSLETGRDGYTF. The chain joins TRBV7-9 to TRBJ1-2; 7 nucleotides match TRBD1. Germline V gene data show CDR1 as SEHNR and CDR2 as FQNEAQ (reference sequence). CDR3 length: 14 residues. Trimming took 1 base from V and 6 from J; bases not matched to a gene: 5.

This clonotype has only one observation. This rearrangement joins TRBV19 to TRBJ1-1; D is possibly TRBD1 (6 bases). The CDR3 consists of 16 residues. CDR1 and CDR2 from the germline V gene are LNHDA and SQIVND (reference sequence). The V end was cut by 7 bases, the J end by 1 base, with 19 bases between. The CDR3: CASTYRTVPKNTEAFF. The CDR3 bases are TGTGCCAGTACGTATCGGACAGTCCCAAAGAACACTGAAGCTTTCTTT.

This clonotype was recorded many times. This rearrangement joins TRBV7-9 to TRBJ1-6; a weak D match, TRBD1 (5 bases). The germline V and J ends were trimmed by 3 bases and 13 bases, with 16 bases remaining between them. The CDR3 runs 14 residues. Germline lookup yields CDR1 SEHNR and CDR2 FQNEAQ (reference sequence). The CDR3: CASSFRDHPLPLHF. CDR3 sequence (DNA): TGTGCCAGCAGCTTCCGGGACCACCCTTTGCCCCTCCACTTT.